This T cell receptor beta chain was found in a study of blood T cell repertoires in COVID-19. The wider study: The United States, Italy and Spain supplied acute and convalescent COVID-19 samples. T cells, B-cell-depleted T cells, or PBMCs supplied cDNA or gDNA.

This CDR3 comprises 15 residues. The V gene lost 0 bases and the J gene lost 0 bases, with 10 bases spanning the gap. Germline loops: CDR1 SGHNT, CDR2 YYREEE (reference sequence). Original data processing: Reference gene primer amplification yielded estimated nucleated cell counts. Clones were sequenced by immunoSEQ multiplex PCR, and TCRdb holds only the in-frame ones, with some missing. V and J calls and clone size follow that table, whereas D and trimming were derived from the DNA. The sample has roughly 250,000 clones; 80% to 85% are singletons. This chain connects TRBV5-4 to TRBJ2-7, with a weak D call TRBD1 (5 bases). The clonotype originates from a woman aged 60-75 years with active or convalescent COVID-19. The sequencing sample was made of peripheral blood. DNA of the CDR3: TGTGCCAGCAGCTTGGGACAGCTGAACTCCTACGAGCAGTACTTC. It specifies CASSLGQLNSYEQYF. Based on the CDR3 plus reference TRBV5-4 and TRBJ2-7, the full variable domain is ETGVTQSPTHLIKTRGQQVTLRCSSQSGHNTVSWYQQALGQGPQFIFQYYREEENGRGNFPPRFSGLQFPNYSSELNVNALELDDSALYLCASSLGQLNSYEQYFGPGTRLTVT.